Below are 6 T cell receptor beta chains sequenced from a single sample in a study of shared clonotypes between healthy human individuals. The method was immunoSEQ multiplex PCR; TCRdb's version includes in-frame clones alone and lacks a portion of them. Of millions of clones listed, approximately 93% are singletons. The specimen was naive CD4+ T cells from PBMCs. Subset described: CD45RA+ positively selected. The receptors were sampled from a man in his late teens or twenties in good health. Some clones in this sample may be carry-over from other donors' samples.

The chain recombines TRBV15 with TRBJ1-5, with 7 bases aligning to TRBD1. There are 14 residues in the CDR3. V was pared by 3 bases and J by 3 bases, with 2 bases of the junction left unmatched. The germline V gene encodes CDR1 LNHNV and CDR2 YYDKDF (reference sequence). The CDR3 DNA follows: TGTGCCACCAGCAGGGGACAGTACAATCAGCCCCAGCATTTT. It is translated as CATSRGQYNQPQHF.

Here the CDR3 reads CSAGGLAGFYNEQFF. As DNA, the CDR3 is TGCAGCGCCGGGGGACTAGCGGGATTTTACAATGAGCAGTTCTTC. V gene TRBV29-1 combines with J gene TRBJ2-1; 13 bases fit TRBD2. The CDR3 runs 15 residues. V lost 7 bases and J lost 4; bases outside the gene matches: 7. CDR1 and CDR2 (germline): SQVTM, ANQGSEA.

The V call is TRBV27, the J call TRBJ2-7, with 8 bases identical to TRBD1. Germline V lookup: CDR1 MNHEY, CDR2 SMNVEV (reference sequence). The CDR3 totals 15 residues. The ends lost 5 bases at V and 0 bases at J; junction bases unmatched: 6. The CDR3 loop is CASSPGQEVSYEQYF. CDR3 bases: TGTGCCAGCAGTCCGGGACAGGAGGTCTCCTACGAGCAGTACTTC.

The chain recombines TRBV29-1 with TRBJ2-5, with D unclear. The J call could be wrong; TRBJ2-7 is a better fit for the DNA end. The CDR3 is 11 residues long. The germline V gene encodes CDR1 SQVTM and CDR2 ANQGSEA. Here the CDR3 reads CSVEEDYEQYF. The CDR3 region has the DNA TGCAGCGTTGAAGAGGACTACGAGCAGTACTTC.

The chain joins TRBV2 to TRBJ2-6; D unresolved. Germline loops: CDR1 SNHLY, CDR2 FYNNEI. V lost 5 bases, J lost 0 bases, and 11 bases lay in between. CDR3 length equals 16 residues. CDR3 in DNA: TGTGCCAGCAGTTCACAACAGAGCTCTGGGGCCAACGTCCTGACTTTC. Protein product: CASSSQQSSGANVLTF.

The chain carries TRBV28 and TRBJ1-4; 8 nucleotides line up with TRBD1. V lost 5 bases and J lost 1; bases outside the gene matches: 6. CDR3 length: 16 amino acids. The germline V gene has CDR1 MDHEN and CDR2 SYDVKM. The chain's CDR3 is CASSQPRGRTNEKLFF. The CDR3 DNA follows: TGTGCCAGCAGTCAGCCCAGGGGGCGAACTAATGAAAAACTGTTTTTT.